This T cell receptor (beta chain) was sequenced in a study of cytomegalovirus exposure and HLA in healthy donors. Looked up from germline, CDR1 is SGHTA and CDR2 is FQGNSA. The length of the CDR3 is 14 residues. It was with 60 Vbeta and 13 Jbeta primers that the PCR ran. The repertoire was sequenced with immunoSEQ multiplex PCR; TCRdb's copy has only in-frame clones and lacks some. The sample gives around 150,000 clones, approximately 81% of which show up once; over 1.3% is in the top ten. This TCR was sampled from a man aged 18 to 29 in good health and CMV-seronegative. Sequenced material: PBMCs. The chain joins TRBV7-2 to TRBJ2-5; 7 bases are a match to TRBD1. With the DNA end fitting TRBJ2-7 better, the J assignment may be wrong. The CDR3 DNA follows: TGTGCCAGCAGCTACAACTCAGGGGGCTACGAGCAGTACTTC. This sequence encodes CASSYNSGGYEQYF.